A selection of T cell receptor beta chains follows, all from one sample in a study of CD8+CD57+ T cells in acquired aplastic anemia. TCRdb ran MiXCR on the reads and lists one entry per CDR3 protein. The repertoire includes roughly 17,000 distinct CDR3 sequences, less than 45% of them detected once, and about 86% sits in the top ten. Sequenced input: CD8+CD57+ T cells sorted from PBMCs. Every receptor here comes from a human donor with aplastic anemia. The CDR3 runs from the conserved cysteine through the conserved F or W. D genes are given only for firm matches. Some rows have no size entry. The others give once, few or many, or a class for an expanded clone.

j_call d_call clone_size v_call cdr3_aa cdr3_nt
TRBJ1-2 . few TRBV2 CASTSGKLSWYGYTF TGTGCCAGCACTTCCGGGAAATTAAGCTGGTATGGCTACACCTTC
TRBJ2-7 . . TRBV2 CASSEAGQSYEQYF TGTGCCAGCAGTGAGGCGGGACAATCCTACGAGCAGTACTTC
TRBJ1-5 . . TRBV7-8 CASSGDRDSNQPQHF TGTGCCAGCAGCGGCGACAGAGATTCCAATCAGCCCCAGCATTTT
TRBJ1-2 TRBD1 few TRBV29-1 CSVEATTGRVDYTF TGCAGCGTTGAAGCAACGACAGGGCGTGTGGACTACACCTTC
TRBJ2-1 . . TRBV6-2/TRBV6-3 CASSYSLWGGLVQGSYNGQFF TGTGCCAGCAGTTACTCGTTATGGGGGGGCCTGGTCCAAGGCTCCTACAATGGGCAGTTCTTC
TRBJ2-7 TRBD2 . TRBV6-1 CASREMGLAGDEQYF TGTGCCAGCAGGGAGATGGGACTAGCGGGGGACGAGCAGTACTTC
TRBJ2-1 . . TRBV7-9 CASSLGEQFF TGTGCCAGCAGCTTAGGTGAGCAGTTCTTC
TRBJ2-5 TRBD2 . TRBV6-1 CASSEYAGAQETQYF TGTGCCAGCAGTGAGTACGCGGGAGCGCAAGAGACCCAGTACTTC
TRBJ1-2 . once TRBV6-1 CATFGYGYTF TGTGCCACCTTTGGCTATGGCTACACCTTC
TRBJ1-1 . many TRBV15 CATSRDIGDVTEAFF TGTGCCACCAGCAGAGATATAGGGGACGTAACTGAAGCTTTCTTT
TRBJ2-3 TRBD1 . TRBV7-3 CASSGPTGVGTDTQYF TGTGCCAGCAGCGGTCCGACAGGGGTTGGAACAGATACGCAGTATTTT
TRBJ2-3 . . TRBV6-4 CASSDSEGGDTQYF TGTGCCAGCAGTGACTCAGAGGGAGGAGATACGCAGTATTTT
TRBJ1-1 . . TRBV10-3 CATMTGTEAFF TGTGCCACCATGACGGGAACTGAAGCTTTCTTT